Listed below are T cell receptor beta chains from one sample, sequenced in a study of shared clonotypes between healthy human individuals. TCRdb's table, derived via immunoSEQ multiplex PCR, lists solely in-frame clones and lacks some. This table holds roughly 2,000,000 clones, about 95% found once. Sequencing was carried out using naive CD8+ T cells sorted from blood. The origin of the receptors is a man aged 18 to 29 in good health. The CDR3 runs from the conserved cysteine through the conserved F or W. A D gene is named only where the DNA matches it firmly. Only some rows state a clone size, as once, few, many or a class for expanded clones.

v_call	cdr3_length	d_call	j_call	clone_size	cdr3_nt	cdr3_aa
TRBV5-5	13	NA	TRBJ2-7	once	TGTGCCAGCAGCTTGCCGTACGGGGCTGAGCAGTACTTC	CASSLPYGAEQYF
TRBV9	14	NA	TRBJ2-7	NA	TGTGCCAGCAGCCCCCGGCTTCGCCCCTACGAGCAGTACTTC	CASSPRLRPYEQYF
TRBV7-9	15	NA	TRBJ2-5	once	TGTGCCAGCAGCAGCTCCACAGGGTCCGGGGAGACCCAGTACTTC	CASSSSTGSGETQYF
TRBV7-9	15	TRBD1	TRBJ2-5	NA	TGTGCCAGCAGCTCAGCGACAGGGTGGCAAGAGACCCAGTACTTC	CASSSATGWQETQYF
TRBV27	13	NA	TRBJ2-3	NA	TGTGCCAGCAGTTTATTGTCCCGAGATACGCAGTATTTT	CASSLLSRDTQYF
TRBV27	14	NA	TRBJ2-1	NA	TGTGCCAGCAGTTTATCAACCAAATACAATGAGCAGTTCTTC	CASSLSTKYNEQFF
TRBV2	15	NA	TRBJ2-3	NA	TGTGCCAGCAGTGAAGATGACAGGTTGGGGGATACGCAGTATTTT	CASSEDDRLGDTQYF
TRBV19	12	NA	TRBJ2-7	NA	TGTGCCAGTAGTACTGGACTCTACGAGCAGTACTTC	CASSTGLYEQYF
TRBV15	15	TRBD1	TRBJ2-7	NA	TGTGCCACCAGCAGAGGGACAGGGGGCGCCTACGAGCAGTACTTC	CATSRGTGGAYEQYF
TRBV7-9	18	NA	TRBJ1-4	NA	TGTGCCAGCAGTTCCTCCGGGGCGCCCCGCGGAACTAATGAAAAACTGTTTTTT	CASSSSGAPRGTNEKLFF
TRBV19	18	TRBD2	TRBJ2-2	NA	TGTGCCAGTAGTATAGTCGCTAGCGGGGGCGCATTCACCGGGGAGCTGTTTTTT	CASSIVASGGAFTGELFF
TRBV2	17	NA	TRBJ2-7	NA	TGTGCCAGCAGATTATCTGATGAGGCCGATCCACTCTACGAGCAGTACTTC	CASRLSDEADPLYEQYF
TRBV30	14	NA	TRBJ2-7	NA	TGTGCCTGGAGTGTATCAACAGCAAGCTACGAGCAGTACTTC	CAWSVSTASYEQYF
TRBV6-5	15	NA	TRBJ2-7	NA	TGTGCCAGCAGCCCCTACGGGGTGGGCTCCTACGAGCAGTACTTC	CASSPYGVGSYEQYF
TRBV7-2	13	NA	TRBJ2-5	NA	TGTGCCAGCAGCTGGGAGTGGGAAGAGACCCAGTACTTC	CASSWEWEETQYF
TRBV4-3	16	TRBD2	TRBJ2-1	NA	TGCGCCAGCAGCCAAGATAGGGGCGGGAGCTACAATGAGCAGTTCTTC	CASSQDRGGSYNEQFF
TRBV5-4	15	NA	TRBJ2-2	once	TGTGCCAGCAGCTTTTCAGGATTCAACACCGGGGAGCTGTTTTTT	CASSFSGFNTGELFF
TRBV20-1	11	NA	TRBJ2-7	NA	TGCAGTGCTGAGTCCTCCTACGAGCAGTACTTC	CSAESSYEQYF
TRBV7-6	14	TRBD1	TRBJ2-7	NA	TGTGCCAGCAGCTTAGGACAGGGAACCTACGAGCAGTACTTC	CASSLGQGTYEQYF
TRBV28	14	NA	TRBJ2-2	NA	TGTGCCAGCAGTTTTAGTGGTCTGGCGGGGGAGCTGTTTTTT	CASSFSGLAGELFF
TRBV11-2	15	NA	TRBJ1-1	once	TGTGCCAGCAGCTACGGGCCAGGTCTGAACACTGAAGCTTTCTTT	CASSYGPGLNTEAFF
TRBV28	13	NA	TRBJ1-6	once	TGTGCCAGCAGTTTAAGTGATAATTCACCCCTCCACTTT	CASSLSDNSPLHF
TRBV19	13	NA	TRBJ2-7	NA	TGTGCCAGTAGGTCGCCGGGGAACTACGAGCAGTACTTC	CASRSPGNYEQYF
TRBV19	11	NA	TRBJ2-7	NA	TGTGCCAGTGATGACGGCTACGAGCAGTACTTC	CASDDGYEQYF
TRBV19	13	TRBD1	TRBJ2-7	NA	TGTGCCAGTAGTATGGGGGACAGCTACGAGCAGTACTTC	CASSMGDSYEQYF
TRBV10-3	16	NA	TRBJ1-1	NA	TGTGCCATCAGTGAGTCCCTGGTATATAGGGACCCTGAAGCTTTCTTT	CAISESLVYRDPEAFF
TRBV29-1	11	NA	TRBJ2-5	NA	TGCAGCGTGGTGGTTTTGGAGACCCAGTACTTC	CSVVVLETQYF
TRBV10-1	16	NA	TRBJ1-2	NA	TGCGCCAGCAGTGAGAGGACCCACGCGGGCTGTCGTAGCTACACCTTC	CASSERTHAGCRSYTF
TRBV27	12	NA	TRBJ2-7	NA	TGTGCCAGCGGCTTGGGCTCCTACGAGCAGTACTTC	CASGLGSYEQYF
TRBV4-3	13	NA	TRBJ2-7	NA	TGCGCCAGCAGCCATGGGCTAGCGAACGAGCAGTACTTC	CASSHGLANEQYF
TRBV5-8	15	TRBD1	TRBJ1-1	NA	TGTGCCAGCAGCTTATTACAGGGGAGGGGAACTGAAGCTTTCTTT	CASSLLQGRGTEAFF
TRBV19	15	NA	TRBJ1-2	NA	TGTGCCAGTAGAGACGAGGACAGTGTTAACTATGGCTACACCTTC	CASRDEDSVNYGYTF
TRBV28	14	TRBD2	TRBJ2-1	NA	TGTGCCAGCAGCCCCGGACTAGCGGACAATGAGCAGTTCTTC	CASSPGLADNEQFF
TRBV9	14	NA	TRBJ1-4	NA	TGTGCCAGCAGCGTAGGCGGGTTAAATGAAAAACTGTTTTTT	CASSVGGLNEKLFF
TRBV6-5	15	NA	TRBJ2-7	NA	TGTGCCAGCAGTTATCACACAGCAGGGACGGATGAGCAGTACTTC	CASSYHTAGTDEQYF
TRBV6-5	14	TRBD1	TRBJ1-1	NA	TGTGCCAGCAGCCTTGACAGGGCGAACACTGAAGCTTTCTTT	CASSLDRANTEAFF
TRBV2	16	NA	TRBJ2-6	NA	TGTGCCAGCAGTGAACTCCCAGGGGAAGGGGCCAACGTCCTGACTTTC	CASSELPGEGANVLTF
TRBV19	17	TRBD1	TRBJ1-3	once	TGTGCCAGTAGTCGCTCGACAGGGGGCTTAAACGGAAACACCATATATTTT	CASSRSTGGLNGNTIYF
TRBV27	16	TRBD1	TRBJ2-1	NA	TGTGCCAGCAGTTTTTCGACAGGGGAGACCTACAATGAGCAGTTCTTC	CASSFSTGETYNEQFF
TRBV9	18	NA	TRBJ2-2	NA	TGTGCCAGCAGCGTGGGGGGTGCGGAAGGAGCAAGGACCGGGGAGCTGTTTTTT	CASSVGGAEGARTGELFF
TRBV28	14	TRBD2	TRBJ2-7	NA	TGTGCCAGCAGTTTGGAAGCGGGGGGCTTTGGGCAGTACTTC	CASSLEAGGFGQYF
TRBV9	16	NA	TRBJ1-2	NA	TGTGCCAGCAGCGCCCGTCCCGCATGGAGCGACTATGGCTACACCTTC	CASSARPAWSDYGYTF
TRBV6-1	13	NA	TRBJ2-1	NA	TGTGCCAGCAGTATGACTAGTGTTAGTGAGCAGTTCTTC	CASSMTSVSEQFF
TRBV20-1	11	NA	TRBJ1-1	once	TGCAGTGCTCCGCGAGCCACTGAAGCTTTCTTT	CSAPRATEAFF
TRBV5-1	19	TRBD2	TRBJ2-7	NA	TGCGCCAGCAGCTTGGGGCCCCGGGACGCTAGCGGGGGGCCCTACGAGCAGTACTTC	CASSLGPRDASGGPYEQYF
TRBV5-8	14	NA	TRBJ2-3	once	TGTGCCAGCAGCTTGGGACTGAGCACAGATACGCAGTATTTT	CASSLGLSTDTQYF
TRBV7-9	15	NA	TRBJ1-1	NA	TGTGCCAGCAGCTTAGTAGGCCTACTAAACACTGAAGCTTTCTTT	CASSLVGLLNTEAFF
TRBV18	17	TRBD2	TRBJ2-1	NA	TGTGCCAGCTCACCTGGACTAGCGGGGACTTCCTACAATGAGCAGTTCTTC	CASSPGLAGTSYNEQFF
TRBV30	13	NA	TRBJ2-1	once	TGTGCCTGGAGTGTGGGAGGGGGCAATGAGCAGTTCTTC	CAWSVGGGNEQFF
TRBV19	15	NA	TRBJ2-2	NA	TGTGCCAGTAGTTTCGACAGGGAGGGCACCGGGGAGCTGTTTTTT	CASSFDREGTGELFF
TRBV13	14	NA	TRBJ2-5	NA	TGTGCCAGCAGCACCCAGGGGACCGGGGAGACCCAGTACTTC	CASSTQGTGETQYF
TRBV10-3	16	TRBD2	TRBJ2-7	NA	TGTGCCATCAGTGGAGGGACTAGCGGGTTAACCTACGAGCAGTACTTC	CAISGGTSGLTYEQYF
TRBV30	17	NA	TRBJ2-3	NA	TGTGCCTGGAGTCTGGGAACCACGATTACTAGCACAGATACGCAGTATTTT	CAWSLGTTITSTDTQYF